These T cell receptor beta chains were read from a single sample in a study of vaccination effects on CD4 cells after COVID-19. The antigens of these receptors remain unknown. Libraries were prepared by immunoSEQ multiplex PCR; TCRdb keeps only in-frame clonotypes and omits some of them. Among approximately 25,000 clones listed, over 75% were seen once. The sequencing here drew on CD4+ T cells from PBMCs cultured with SARS-CoV-2 spike peptides, taken after COVID-19 vaccination. Source of these receptors: a human donor who received a COVID-19 vaccine. Some clones in this sample may be carry-over from other donors' samples. Both conserved end residues are part of each CDR3. Fields, in order: J gene, clone size, CDR3 length, V gene, D gene, CDR3 DNA, CDR3 protein. A D gene is named only where the DNA matches it firmly. Size values are once, few and many counts, or a class for expanded clones, and some rows have none.

j_gene: TRBJ1-5; abundance: .; len: 14; v_gene: TRBV6-2/TRBV6-3; d_gene: TRBD1; CDR3nt: TGTGCCAGCAGTTCGCAGGGGGGTTTTCAGCCCCAGCATTTT; CDR3aa: CASSSQGGFQPQHF
j_gene: TRBJ2-3; abundance: .; len: 17; v_gene: TRBV7-3; d_gene: TRBD2; CDR3nt: TGTGCCAGCAGCTTAGGACTAGCGGGGGGGCAGACAGATACGCAGTATTTT; CDR3aa: CASSLGLAGGQTDTQYF
j_gene: TRBJ1-5; abundance: .; len: 14; v_gene: TRBV9; d_gene: TRBD1; CDR3nt: TGTGCCAGCAGCATGACAGGGGCGGATCAGCCCCAGCATTTT; CDR3aa: CASSMTGADQPQHF
j_gene: TRBJ2-4; abundance: .; len: 14; v_gene: TRBV2; d_gene: TRBD1; CDR3nt: TGTGCCAGCAGAGACAGGGGGGCCAAAAACATTCAGTACTTC; CDR3aa: CASRDRGAKNIQYF
j_gene: TRBJ2-2; abundance: .; len: 13; v_gene: TRBV29-1; d_gene: .; CDR3nt: TGCAGCGTTCTAACTACGGGCACCGGGGAGCTGTTTTTT; CDR3aa: CSVLTTGTGELFF
j_gene: TRBJ1-1; abundance: .; len: 15; v_gene: TRBV5-1; d_gene: TRBD1; CDR3nt: TGCGCCAGCAGCCCCATTGACAGGGTGGCCACTGAAGCTTTCTTT; CDR3aa: CASSPIDRVATEAFF
j_gene: TRBJ1-5; abundance: once; len: 16; v_gene: TRBV7-6; d_gene: TRBD1; CDR3nt: TGTGCCAGCAGCTTAGGACAGGGAAATAGCAATCAGCCCCAGCATTTT; CDR3aa: CASSLGQGNSNQPQHF
j_gene: TRBJ1-6; abundance: .; len: 14; v_gene: TRBV5-1; d_gene: .; CDR3nt: TGCGCCAGCAGCTTAAGCGCGAAAAATTCACCCCTCCACTTT; CDR3aa: CASSLSAKNSPLHF
j_gene: TRBJ1-3; abundance: .; len: 15; v_gene: TRBV30; d_gene: .; CDR3nt: TGTGCCTGGAGTGGTAACAGCCTTTCCGGAAACACCATATATTTT; CDR3aa: CAWSGNSLSGNTIYF
j_gene: TRBJ1-2; abundance: .; len: 16; v_gene: TRBV18; d_gene: .; CDR3nt: TGTGCCAGCTCACCGGGTCTGGGAGCCTCCTTTGATGGCTACACCTTC; CDR3aa: CASSPGLGASFDGYTF
j_gene: TRBJ1-2; abundance: .; len: 14; v_gene: TRBV6-5; d_gene: .; CDR3nt: TGTGCCAGCAGGTTGACAGGCCTCGGCTATGGCTACACCTTC; CDR3aa: CASRLTGLGYGYTF
j_gene: TRBJ2-3; abundance: few; len: 15; v_gene: TRBV5-8; d_gene: TRBD1; CDR3nt: TGTGCCAGCCCCAGTTGGGACAGGACCCCAGATACGCAGTATTTT; CDR3aa: CASPSWDRTPDTQYF
j_gene: TRBJ2-2; abundance: .; len: 15; v_gene: TRBV6-5; d_gene: .; CDR3nt: TGTGCCAGCACACTGAAGGGCAGGGTGACCGGGGAGCTGTTTTTT; CDR3aa: CASTLKGRVTGELFF
j_gene: TRBJ2-5; abundance: .; len: 14; v_gene: TRBV2; d_gene: TRBD1; CDR3nt: TGTGCCAGCAACCCCCGGGACAGTCAAGAGACCCAGTACTTC; CDR3aa: CASNPRDSQETQYF
j_gene: TRBJ1-2; abundance: .; len: 12; v_gene: TRBV18; d_gene: .; CDR3nt: TGTGCCAGCTCACCCTACAAGGATGGCTACACCTTC; CDR3aa: CASSPYKDGYTF
j_gene: TRBJ2-3; abundance: few; len: 13; v_gene: TRBV19; d_gene: .; CDR3nt: TGTGCCAGTAAAGACTACTTCACAGATACGCAGTATTTT; CDR3aa: CASKDYFTDTQYF
j_gene: TRBJ2-1; abundance: few; len: 17; v_gene: TRBV4-1; d_gene: .; CDR3nt: TGCGCCAGCAGCCGAGGGGGGATGGTGGGTGGTTCCAATGAGCAGTTCTTC; CDR3aa: CASSRGGMVGGSNEQFF
j_gene: TRBJ2-5; abundance: once; len: 14; v_gene: TRBV3-1/TRBV3-2; d_gene: .; CDR3nt: TGTGCCAGCAGCCAAGATGGCCAGCGGCAGACCCAGTACTTC; CDR3aa: CASSQDGQRQTQYF
j_gene: TRBJ2-5; abundance: few; len: 15; v_gene: TRBV5-1; d_gene: TRBD1; CDR3nt: TGCGCCAGCAGTGAGGGACAGGGAAAACAAGAGACCCAGTACTTC; CDR3aa: CASSEGQGKQETQYF
j_gene: TRBJ1-2; abundance: few; len: 15; v_gene: TRBV11-3; d_gene: .; CDR3nt: TGTGCCAGCAGCCGAGGCTGTAAGGGGGATAGGGGCTACACCTTC; CDR3aa: CASSRGCKGDRGYTF
j_gene: TRBJ2-3; abundance: .; len: 13; v_gene: TRBV29-1; d_gene: .; CDR3nt: TGCAGCGTTCGCAGGGGCTCAGCCGATACGCAGTATTTT; CDR3aa: CSVRRGSADTQYF
j_gene: TRBJ1-6; abundance: few; len: 14; v_gene: TRBV28; d_gene: .; CDR3nt: TGTGCCAGCAGAATTTTATCCCCGTATTCACCCCTCCACTTT; CDR3aa: CASRILSPYSPLHF
j_gene: TRBJ2-5; abundance: once; len: 14; v_gene: TRBV18; d_gene: .; CDR3nt: TGTGCCAGCTCACCACCAGAGCGCCAAGAGACCCAGTACTTC; CDR3aa: CASSPPERQETQYF
j_gene: TRBJ1-1; abundance: .; len: 15; v_gene: TRBV5-6; d_gene: TRBD1; CDR3nt: TGTGCCAGCAGTTGGGGCGGACAGGGGGCGCTCAGGGCTTTCTTT; CDR3aa: CASSWGGQGALRAFF
j_gene: TRBJ2-3; abundance: once; len: 15; v_gene: TRBV10-3; d_gene: TRBD1; CDR3nt: TGTGCCATCAGTGGACAGGGACCCAGGACAGATACGCAGTATTTT; CDR3aa: CAISGQGPRTDTQYF
j_gene: TRBJ1-3; abundance: .; len: 15; v_gene: TRBV7-8; d_gene: .; CDR3nt: TGTGCCAGCAGCTTGAGCAGGGATGTGGGAAACACCATATATTTT; CDR3aa: CASSLSRDVGNTIYF
j_gene: TRBJ1-1; abundance: once; len: 16; v_gene: TRBV18; d_gene: .; CDR3nt: TGTGCCAGCTCACGGCAGGAAGTCCGTTTGAACACTGAAGCTTTCTTT; CDR3aa: CASSRQEVRLNTEAFF
j_gene: TRBJ1-2; abundance: once; len: 16; v_gene: TRBV24-1; d_gene: .; CDR3nt: TGTGCCACCAGCCTCGCCGGGGCAGGCGCTAACTATGGCTACACCTTC; CDR3aa: CATSLAGAGANYGYTF
j_gene: TRBJ2-1; abundance: .; len: 17; v_gene: TRBV5-1; d_gene: TRBD2; CDR3nt: TGCGCCAGCAGCTTCGTCGTAGCGGGGGGCCCCTACAATGAGCAGTTCTTC; CDR3aa: CASSFVVAGGPYNEQFF
j_gene: TRBJ1-5; abundance: .; len: 18; v_gene: TRBV5-3; d_gene: TRBD1; CDR3nt: TGTGCCAGAAGCTCCGGGACAGGGGCCTCCCCTAGCAATCAGCCCCAGCATTTT; CDR3aa: CARSSGTGASPSNQPQHF
j_gene: TRBJ1-5; abundance: .; len: 14; v_gene: TRBV6-5; d_gene: TRBD1; CDR3nt: TGTGCCAGCAGGGGGTGGGGACAGAATCAGCCCCAGCATTTT; CDR3aa: CASRGWGQNQPQHF
j_gene: TRBJ2-4; abundance: .; len: 15; v_gene: TRBV10-1; d_gene: TRBD2; CDR3nt: TGCGCCAGCAGTGAGTCAGCGGGGGCTAAAAACATTCAGTACTTC; CDR3aa: CASSESAGAKNIQYF
j_gene: TRBJ2-5; abundance: few; len: 14; v_gene: TRBV5-1; d_gene: TRBD1; CDR3nt: TGCGCCAGCAGCTGGACAGGGGGCGCGGAGACCCAGTACTTC; CDR3aa: CASSWTGGAETQYF
j_gene: TRBJ2-3; abundance: .; len: 13; v_gene: TRBV6-6; d_gene: .; CDR3nt: TGTGCCAGCACCCGAGGAGGCACAGATACGCAGTATTTT; CDR3aa: CASTRGGTDTQYF
j_gene: TRBJ2-5; abundance: .; len: 15; v_gene: TRBV5-5; d_gene: .; CDR3nt: TGTGCCAGCAACCCGCGCGCGGGATTTCAAGAGACCCAGTACTTC; CDR3aa: CASNPRAGFQETQYF
j_gene: TRBJ1-6; abundance: .; len: 13; v_gene: TRBV3-1/TRBV3-2; d_gene: .; CDR3nt: TGTGCCAGCAGCCCCCTTAATAATTCACCCCTCCACTTT; CDR3aa: CASSPLNNSPLHF
j_gene: TRBJ2-5; abundance: .; len: 12; v_gene: TRBV18; d_gene: .; CDR3nt: TGTGCCAGCTCCGGGCCCCAAGAGACCCAGTACTTC; CDR3aa: CASSGPQETQYF
j_gene: TRBJ2-4; abundance: once; len: 16; v_gene: TRBV5-1; d_gene: TRBD2; CDR3nt: TGCGCCAGCAGCCCCGACGGGGGGGTAGCCAAAAACATTCAGTACTTC; CDR3aa: CASSPDGGVAKNIQYF
j_gene: TRBJ1-1; abundance: .; len: 16; v_gene: TRBV5-1; d_gene: .; CDR3nt: TGCGCCAGCAGCTTGGAAACATACACCTTGAACACTGAAGCTTTCTTT; CDR3aa: CASSLETYTLNTEAFF
j_gene: TRBJ2-2; abundance: medium-sized; len: 17; v_gene: TRBV5-4; d_gene: TRBD1; CDR3nt: TGTGCCAGCAGCTGGGGCTTACAGGGGGCGAACACCGGGGAGCTGTTTTTT; CDR3aa: CASSWGLQGANTGELFF
j_gene: TRBJ2-3; abundance: few; len: 17; v_gene: TRBV4-1; d_gene: TRBD2; CDR3nt: TGCGCCAGCAGCCGAGGACTAGCCGAGACTAGCACAGATACGCAGTATTTT; CDR3aa: CASSRGLAETSTDTQYF
j_gene: TRBJ2-1; abundance: .; len: 17; v_gene: TRBV20-1; d_gene: TRBD2; CDR3nt: TGCAGTGCTAGTAGGGCTAGCGGGGGGGGGTCCTACAATGAGCAGTTCTTC; CDR3aa: CSASRASGGGSYNEQFF
j_gene: TRBJ1-5; abundance: .; len: 14; v_gene: TRBV24-1; d_gene: TRBD1; CDR3nt: TGTGCCACCAGTGCGGGACAGTTTGGTCAGCCCCAGCATTTT; CDR3aa: CATSAGQFGQPQHF
j_gene: TRBJ1-6; abundance: few; len: 15; v_gene: TRBV6-6; d_gene: .; CDR3nt: TGTGCCAGCCTGGGGGGGGCCTTCTATAATTCACCCCTCCACTTT; CDR3aa: CASLGGAFYNSPLHF
j_gene: TRBJ1-1; abundance: .; len: 15; v_gene: TRBV7-8; d_gene: .; CDR3nt: TGTGCCAGCAGCTTACGGGGGCAATTGAACACTGAAGCTTTCTTT; CDR3aa: CASSLRGQLNTEAFF
j_gene: TRBJ2-1; abundance: medium-sized; len: 16; v_gene: TRBV6-5; d_gene: TRBD2; CDR3nt: TGTGCCAGCAGTTCCGTTGGGCGGGGGGGCCTTGGTGAGCAGTTCTTC; CDR3aa: CASSSVGRGGLGEQFF
j_gene: TRBJ2-5; abundance: .; len: 14; v_gene: TRBV9; d_gene: .; CDR3nt: TGTGCCAGCAGCGTAGTTGGCGCGGAAGAGACCCAGTACTTC; CDR3aa: CASSVVGAEETQYF
j_gene: TRBJ2-3; abundance: .; len: 15; v_gene: TRBV11-2; d_gene: TRBD2; CDR3nt: TGTGCCAGCAGCTTTTGGGGGGGTAATCCAGATACGCAGTATTTT; CDR3aa: CASSFWGGNPDTQYF
j_gene: TRBJ1-1; abundance: .; len: 15; v_gene: TRBV6-1; d_gene: .; CDR3nt: TGTGCCAGCAGTGAAGGTGTAGGGAGGGACACTGAAGCTTTCTTT; CDR3aa: CASSEGVGRDTEAFF
j_gene: TRBJ2-2; abundance: .; len: 18; v_gene: TRBV5-3; d_gene: TRBD1; CDR3nt: TGTGCCAGAAGCTTGGTAGTCGGGACAGGGAGCGGCACCGGGGAGCTGTTTTTT; CDR3aa: CARSLVVGTGSGTGELFF
j_gene: TRBJ1-2; abundance: .; len: 19; v_gene: TRBV21-1; d_gene: .; CDR3nt: TGTGCCAGCAGCAAAGAGAGCGGGGACAGGGGGCCCTTACGGTATGGCTACACCTTC; CDR3aa: CASSKESGDRGPLRYGYTF
j_gene: TRBJ2-4; abundance: few; len: 14; v_gene: TRBV25-1; d_gene: .; CDR3nt: TGTGCCAGCAGTGATTCCATAGCTCAGGACATTCAGTACTTC; CDR3aa: CASSDSIAQDIQYF
j_gene: TRBJ1-5; abundance: medium-sized; len: 15; v_gene: TRBV24-1; d_gene: TRBD1; CDR3nt: TGTGCCACCAGTGAGGGACAGGTTTTGGGTCAGCCCCAGCATTTT; CDR3aa: CATSEGQVLGQPQHF
j_gene: TRBJ1-5; abundance: .; len: 16; v_gene: TRBV19; d_gene: TRBD1; CDR3nt: TGTGCCAGTAGTACCTACGGGACAGCCAGCAATCAGCCCCAGCATTTT; CDR3aa: CASSTYGTASNQPQHF
j_gene: TRBJ2-6; abundance: .; len: 17; v_gene: TRBV7-8; d_gene: .; CDR3nt: TGTGCCAGCAGCTCAAATAGGGTGGGTTGGGGGGCCAACGTCCTGACTTTC; CDR3aa: CASSSNRVGWGANVLTF